This T cell receptor beta chain was captured in a study of T-cell memory formation after mild COVID-19. This clonotype appeared a single time. TCRdb ran MiXCR on the 5' RACE reads and lists one entry per CDR3 protein. The data hold 450,000 or so distinct CDR3 sequences, with approximately 25% observed a single time. This CDR3 region has 13 residues. J was trimmed by 4 bases and V by 7 bases; bases with no gene match: 6. Germline V gives CDR1 GTSNPN, CDR2 SVGIG (reference sequence). The rearrangement uses TRBV30 and TRBJ1-5, with 8 nucleotides matching TRBD1. Sequences were obtained from PBMCs or a T cell subset sorted from them (not recorded which). This TCR was recovered from an adult woman who had mild COVID-19 (a few samples of this study predate the infection). Cell type and time point are not known. The CDR3 protein is CALKGQGNQPQHF. DNA of the CDR3: TGTGCCTTGAAAGGACAGGGAAATCAGCCCCAGCATTTT.